The 9 T cell receptor beta chains reported below all come from one sample, sequenced in a study of patients and donors after allogeneic stem cell transplantation. TCRdb ran MiXCR on the RT-PCR reads and lists one entry per CDR3 protein. This table holds 70,000 or so distinct CDR3 sequences, around a quarter found once. Sample: blood, either unsorted or a sorted T cell fraction (not recorded which). Receptors originate from a human donor who was either an allogeneic HSCT recipient or a stem cell or donor lymphocyte infusion donor (not recorded which). It is not recorded whose cells these are; they may come from a transplant donor.

This clonotype was seen only a few times. This chain joins TRBV11-2 and TRBJ1-1; D is unresolved. V lost 5 bases and J 0 bases, leaving 13 bases between the germline ends. CDR3 length: 15 amino acids. Germline loops: CDR1 SGHAT, CDR2 FQNNGV. CDR3 protein: CASSQVAAMNTEAFF. DNA for the CDR3: TGTGCCAGCAGCCAGGTGGCCGCCATGAACACTGAAGCTTTCTTT.

This sequence joins TRBV9 and TRBJ2-3; tentatively, D is TRBD1 or TRBD2 (5 bases each). CDR1 SGDLS and CDR2 YYNGEE come from the germline V gene. V dropped 4 bases and J dropped 3 bases, with 15 bases sitting between them. The CDR3 runs to 15 residues. CDR3 sequence: CASSPAIGGTDTQYF. As DNA, the CDR3 is TGTGCCAGCAGCCCCGCTATTGGGGGAACAGATACGCAGTATTTT.

This clonotype was found a few times. This chain links TRBV29-1 with TRBJ1-4; D not resolved. Trimming took 4 bases from V and 8 from J, leaving 8 bases between them. Per the germline V gene, CDR1 is SQVTM and CDR2 is ANQGSEA. The CDR3 consists of 11 residues. The CDR3 nucleotides are TGCAGCGTTGCGGGAGGAGAAAAACTGTTTTTT. Its protein product is CSVAGGEKLFF.

The sample holds a few counts of this clonotype. As DNA, the CDR3 is TGTGCCAGCAGCCCTAAAGACATAACCCTCCGGGGAAATAATAATTCACCCCTCCACTTT. Translation gives CASSPKDITLRGNNNSPLHF. This chain joins TRBV7-2 and TRBJ1-6; no definite D call. Between the trimmed V and J ends, which lost 5 bases and 5 bases, there was a span of 28 bases. The CDR3 has 20 residues. Germline V gene lookup returns CDR1 SGHTA and CDR2 FQGNSA.

A word on this clonotype: Compared with germline, one end of the junction differs, possibly owing to a read error. V and J are TRBV5-4 and TRBJ2-1, with a tentative D call TRBD1 (6 bases). Germline assignment: CDR1 SGHNT and CDR2 YYREEE (reference sequence). The CDR3 loop spans 15 amino acids. The CDR3 here is CASSLGQAFWGEQLF. The CDR3 bases are TGTGCCAGCAGCTTGGGACAGGCTTTCTGGGGTGAGCAGCTCTTC.

The chain carries TRBV12-3 or TRBV12-4 and TRBJ1-1; weak D call: TRBD1 (6 bases). This CDR3 comprises 14 residues. V was trimmed by 7 bases and J by 2 bases, leaving 14 bases between them. The CDR3 region has the DNA TGTGCCAGCACCCTGGACAGCTATAACACTGAAGCTTTCTTT. Translating it yields CASTLDSYNTEAFF.

The chain joins TRBV20-1 to TRBJ2-1; D ambiguous. Germline CDR1 reads DFQATT; CDR2 reads SNEGSKA (reference sequence). The ends were cut back, 2 bases at V and 7 bases at J, with 3 bases in the middle. CDR3 size: 10 residues. The CDR3: CSARLNEQFF. The DNA for the CDR3 is TGCAGTGCTAGATTAAATGAGCAGTTCTTC.

V is TRBV12-3 or TRBV12-4 and J is TRBJ1-6; TRBD1 might be the D (5 bases). The V end was cut by 3 bases, the J end by 4 bases, with 7 bases between. The CDR3 length is 14 residues. The CDR3 region has the DNA TGTGCCAGCAGTTTTGGGGGGTATAATTCACCCCTCCACTTT. The encoded protein is CASSFGGYNSPLHF.

The J gene is TRBJ2-1, the V gene TRBV3-1, with D possibly being TRBD2 (6 bases). Germline loops: CDR1 LGHDT, CDR2 YNNKEL (reference sequence). V dropped 0 bases and J dropped 5 bases, with 8 bases sitting between them. The length of the CDR3 is 14 residues. CDR3 sequence: CASSQEGGHNEQFF. CDR3 in DNA: TGTGCCAGCAGCCAAGAGGGAGGTCACAATGAGCAGTTCTTC.